These 30 T cell receptor beta chains originate from one sample sequenced in a study of T cells in Graves' hyperthyroidism and ophthalmopathy. Amplification targeted TCR beta CDR3 regions from RNA transcripts. The TCR CDR3 was amplified in a first-round RT-PCR using the HTBI primer set. TCRdb processed the multiplex PCR reads anew with MiXCR; each CDR3 protein has one entry. The table lists 470,000 or so distinct CDR3 sequences, less than 25% of them singletons. Specimen: blood. The source is a man in his late teens or twenties with Graves' hyperthyroidism.

V usage is TRBV7-2 and J usage is TRBJ2-5; no clear D gene. Trimming took off 3 bases at V and 4 bases at J, with 9 bases between the two ends. The germline gives CDR1 SGHTA, CDR2 FQGNSA. The CDR3 spans 13 residues. CDR3 DNA sequence: TGTGCCAGCAGCTTTTATCCCCGAGAGACCCAGTACTTC. Protein sequence: CASSFYPRETQYF.

This clonotype was detected only a few times. The V call is TRBV7-9, the J call TRBJ1-3; TRBD1 might be the D (6 bases). Looked up from germline, CDR1 is SEHNR and CDR2 is FQNEAQ (reference sequence). The V end lost 6 bases, the J end lost 6 bases, and 18 bases lay between the germline ends. CDR3 length: 15 amino acids. CDR3 in DNA: TGTGCCAGCAGGGGCCCATCAGGGGTCGAAAACACCATATATTTT. Encoded protein: CASRGPSGVENTIYF.

At least ten counts were recorded for this clonotype. This chain uses TRBV5-6 with TRBJ2-2, with TRBD1 as a possible D gene (5 bases). This CDR3 comprises 16 residues. V lost 4 bases, J lost 3 bases, and 16 bases lay in between. Per the germline V gene, CDR1 is SGHDT and CDR2 is YYEEEE. DNA for the CDR3: TGTGCCAGCAGCCGTATGGGGCAGGTGGACACCGGGGAGCTGTTTTTT. Encoded protein: CASSRMGQVDTGELFF.

J is TRBJ1-2 and V is TRBV7-8; 10 bases match TRBD1. The CDR3 runs 17 residues. J lost 8 bases, V lost 1 base, and 13 bases had no gene match. Germline values: CDR1 SGHVS, CDR2 FQNEAQ. The CDR3 sequence: CASSLGRQGAQTGGYTF. CDR3 bases: TGTGCCAGCAGCTTAGGACGACAGGGGGCACAAACGGGGGGCTACACCTTC.

This clonotype was detected many times. The rearrangement uses TRBV5-6 and TRBJ1-1; D is perhaps TRBD1 (5 bases). The CDR3 is 15 amino acids. Germline lookup yields CDR1 SGHDT and CDR2 YYEEEE. Trimming left V 3 bases short and J 2 bases short, with 14 bases between. Written as DNA, the CDR3 is TGTGCCAGCAGCTGGGGGGGACGGCTAAACACTGAAGCTTTCTTT. Amino acid sequence: CASSWGGRLNTEAFF.

In its sample, this clonotype was seen many times. The chain couples TRBV12-3 or TRBV12-4 to TRBJ2-5, with a tentative D call TRBD1 (5 bases). The length of the CDR3 is 14 residues. V was pared by 5 bases and J by 5 bases, with 15 bases between. CDR3 sequence reads: CASSPQGVGETQYF. The CDR3 DNA is TGTGCCAGCAGTCCGCAGGGTGTCGGGGAGACCCAGTACTTC.

In its sample, this clonotype was seen many times. This chain joins TRBV11-2 and TRBJ2-7; 7 bases align to TRBD1. This CDR3 spans 14 amino acids. Germline V gene sequence: CDR1 SGHAT, CDR2 FQNNGV. Trimming cost V 2 bases and J 5 bases; bases outside gene matches: 6. The CDR3 nucleotides read TGTGCCAGCAGCTTAAGCGTACAGGGGAACGAGCAGTACTTC. Protein: CASSLSVQGNEQYF. The full variable domain, rest sourced from reference TRBV11-2 and TRBJ2-7, is EAGVAQSPRYKIIEKRQSVAFWCNPISGHATLYWYQQILGQGPKLLIQFQNNGVVDDSQLPKDRFSAERLKGVDSTLKIQPAKLEDSAVYLCASSLSVQGNEQYFGPGTRLTVT.

Of note for this clonotype: One end of the junction varies from germline; a read error may be responsible. The V gene is TRBV6-2 or TRBV6-3, the J gene TRBJ2-7; perhaps TRBD1 as D (5 bases). This CDR3 region has 17 residues. Germline assignment: CDR1 MNHEY and CDR2 SVGEGT. CDR3 sequence (DNA): TGTGCCGGCAGTTTTTACCCCCTCGACAGCCGAACCTACGAGCAGTACTTC. Protein product: CAGSFYPLDSRTYEQYF.

This clonotype was seen more than once but under ten times. The rearrangement uses TRBV6-1 and TRBJ2-1; TRBD2 matches 9 bases. The CDR3 length is 15 residues. Germline CDR1 reads MNHNS; CDR2 reads SASEGT. V shed 8 bases and J 4 bases; nucleotides not matched to a gene: 9. CDR3 sequence reads: CASASLAGDYNEQFF. Here the CDR3 DNA reads TGTGCCAGCGCGTCCTTAGCGGGGGATTACAATGAGCAGTTCTTC.

Regarding this clonotype: Relative to the germline gene, one junction end is altered; a read error may explain this. The chain recombines TRBV12-3 or TRBV12-4 with TRBJ1-1; TRBD1 is a possible D gene (6 bases). The CDR3 is 13 residues long. The CDR3 sequence is CASSPTGNTEACF. The DNA of the CDR3 is TGTGCCAGCAGTCCAACAGGGAACACTGAAGCTTGCTTT.

This clonotype was counted many times. This CDR3 reads CASSLNSPGTYGYTF. CDR3 coding DNA: TGTGCCAGCAGTTTAAACTCGCCAGGAACCTATGGCTACACCTTC. The chain links TRBV28 to TRBJ1-2; D is uncertain. The CDR3 has 15 residues. Trimming removed 2 bases from V and 4 bases from J, with 14 bases in between. Germline-derived CDR1 and CDR2 are MDHEN and SYDVKM.

This clonotype was recorded many times. The gene calls are TRBV11-1 and TRBJ1-1; perhaps TRBD1 as D (5 bases). Per the germline V gene, CDR1 is SGHAT and CDR2 is FQDESV (reference sequence). The germline V and J ends were trimmed by 5 bases and 0 bases, with 16 bases remaining between them. This CDR3 comprises 16 residues. The CDR3 here is CASSHHPGAMNTEAFF. The DNA of the CDR3 is TGTGCCAGCAGCCACCACCCTGGGGCGATGAACACTGAAGCTTTCTTT.

Many counts were recorded for this clonotype. CDR3 DNA: TGTGCCAGCAGTGAGGTGGTAGGCGAACGAAGAAACGAGCAGTACTTC. Translated, it gives CASSEVVGERRNEQYF. J is TRBJ2-7 and V is TRBV2; no clear D gene. The CDR3 is 16 amino acids. Trimming removed 3 bases at V and 5 bases at J, with 20 bases between. From germline, CDR1 is SNHLY and CDR2 FYNNEI.

The CDR3 here is CASSPSEAREQYF. As DNA, the CDR3 is TGTGCCAGCAGTCCGAGTGAGGCGCGCGAGCAGTACTTC. V is TRBV12-3 or TRBV12-4 and J is TRBJ2-7; no clear D gene. Between the trimmed V and J ends, which lost 5 bases and 6 bases, there was a span of 14 bases. The CDR3 runs to 13 residues.

V gene TRBV20-1 combines with J gene TRBJ1-1, with a tentative D call TRBD1 (6 bases). With 0 bases removed from V and 0 bases from J, the gap between germline ends came to 11 bases. CDR1 is DFQATT, CDR2 SNEGSKA, per germline (reference sequence). CDR3 length: 15 residues. CDR3 loop: CSARDRRDMNTEAFF. The CDR3 DNA follows: TGCAGTGCTAGAGATCGGCGGGACATGAACACTGAAGCTTTCTTT.

This chain connects TRBV6-1 to TRBJ1-2; no clear D gene. Germline V gene lookup returns CDR1 MNHNS and CDR2 SASEGT. Trimming removed 5 bases from V and 6 bases from J, with 13 bases in between. This CDR3 has 13 residues. DNA for the CDR3: TGTGCCAGCAGTCGACATGAGAGTAATGGCTACACCTTC. Protein sequence: CASSRHESNGYTF.

The V and J genes are TRBV27 and TRBJ2-5; 7 nucleotides agree with TRBD1. V trimming: 8 bases; J trimming: 5 bases; junction bases outside the gene matches: 5. CDR1 and CDR2 (germline): MNHEY, SMNVEV (reference sequence). This CDR3 region has 12 residues. The CDR3 region is CASRTGFETQYF. CDR3 nucleotides: TGTGCCAGCCGGACAGGTTTTGAGACCCAGTACTTC.

Many counts were recorded for this clonotype. The rearrangement uses TRBV28 and TRBJ2-7, with TRBD2 identical over 8 bases. The germline V gene has CDR1 MDHEN and CDR2 SYDVKM. V shed 2 bases, J shed 3 bases, and the junction held 3 bases outside the gene matches. The CDR3 is 14 amino acids. This CDR3 reads CASSLTGGYYEQYF. CDR3 nucleotides: TGTGCCAGCAGTTTAACGGGGGGGTACTACGAGCAGTACTTC.

This clonotype was counted between two and nine times. The V gene is TRBV7-6, the J gene TRBJ2-2, with 7 bases lining up with TRBD1. Germline loops: CDR1 SGHVS, CDR2 FNYEAQ. J was trimmed by 0 bases and V by 6 bases; bases with no gene match: 7. CDR3 length equals 16 residues. CDR3 DNA sequence: TGTGCCAGCAGACCAACGGACAGGACGAACACCGGGGAGCTGTTTTTT. It codes for CASRPTDRTNTGELFF.

This clonotype showed up many times. The chain is built from TRBV6-4 and TRBJ2-2, with TRBD1 matching over 10 bases. Germline loops: CDR1 MRHNA, CDR2 SNTAGT. CDR3 length: 16 amino acids. V lost 3 bases and J lost 6; bases outside the gene matches: 7. The CDR3 DNA reads as TGTGCCAGCAGTGAGGCAACCGGGACAGGGGCCGGGGAGCTGTTTTTT. Amino acid sequence: CASSEATGTGAGELFF.

This clonotype showed up many times. This chain uses TRBV12-3 or TRBV12-4 with TRBJ2-5; D is possibly TRBD1 (5 bases). The V and J ends lost 5 bases and 1 base respectively, with 8 bases between them. CDR3 length: 13 residues. The CDR3 here is CASSDSFQETQYF. As DNA, the CDR3 is TGTGCCAGCAGTGACAGTTTCCAAGAGACCCAGTACTTC.

This clonotype has ten or more counts. The DNA for the CDR3 is TGTGCCAGTACTCGCCCCGGGAGGAACACTGAAGCTTTCTTT. Amino acid sequence: CASTRPGRNTEAFF. The rearrangement uses TRBV19 and TRBJ1-1; D uncertain. The CDR3 is 14 amino acids. V gave up 7 bases and J gave up 1 base, with 13 bases separating them. Germline V gives CDR1 LNHDA, CDR2 SQIVND (reference sequence).

This clonotype was seen repeatedly, ten times or more. The chain recombines TRBV12-3 or TRBV12-4 with TRBJ1-2; D gene uncertain. Trimming took off 5 bases at V and 10 bases at J, with 17 bases between the two ends. This CDR3 is 13 amino acids long. CDR3 residues: CASSPPYMENYTF. The CDR3, as DNA: TGTGCCAGCAGTCCCCCCTACATGGAAAACTACACCTTC.

This clonotype appeared many times. J is TRBJ1-3 and V is TRBV2; maybe TRBD1 (6 bases). Deletions cut 3 bases from V and 4 bases from J, with 7 bases between. The germline CDR1 and CDR2 sequences are SNHLY and FYNNEI. The CDR3 is 13 residues long. The CDR3 nucleotides are TGTGCCAGCAGTGACCAGGGGGGAAACACCATATATTTT. Translated: CASSDQGGNTIYF.

This clonotype was seen at least ten times. The chain recombines TRBV18 with TRBJ1-1; no clear D gene. Trimming pared 0 bases from V and 4 bases from J, leaving 6 bases between. The germline V gene has CDR1 KGHSH and CDR2 LQKENI. The CDR3 consists of 13 residues. CDR3 sequence (DNA): TGTGCCAGCTCACCACCCCAAGCCACTGAAGCTTTCTTT. It yields the protein CASSPPQATEAFF.

In its sample, this clonotype was seen many times. The genes are TRBV27 and TRBJ2-7; 8 bases fit TRBD2. After removal of 2 bases from V and 12 bases from J, the junction contained 3 bases not matched to a gene. There are 11 residues in the CDR3. The germline V gene has CDR1 MNHEY and CDR2 SMNVEV (reference sequence). The CDR3 DNA follows: TGTGCCAGCAGTTTAGGCGGGGGGTGGTACTTC. As protein: CASSLGGGWYF.

There are many counts of this clonotype. V gene TRBV28 combines with J gene TRBJ1-5, with D unclear. The CDR3 runs 16 residues. Germline values: CDR1 MDHEN, CDR2 SYDVKM. The germline V and J ends were trimmed by 3 bases and 3 bases, with 15 bases remaining between them. The CDR3, as DNA: TGTGCCAGCAGTTTGGGTGGCACAGTTCACAATCAGCCCCAGCATTTT. It specifies CASSLGGTVHNQPQHF.

This clonotype was detected ten times or more. This sequence joins TRBV6-5 and TRBJ1-1; no clear D. Germline loops: CDR1 MNHEY, CDR2 SVGAGI. V shed 7 bases and J shed 0 bases, with 9 bases lying between them. The CDR3 consists of 13 residues. In nucleotides, the CDR3 is TGTGCCAGCAAAGGCCCAGTGAACACTGAAGCTTTCTTT. Its translation: CASKGPVNTEAFF.

The chain has TRBV19 and TRBJ2-2, with D tentatively TRBD1 (6 bases). Trimming shortened V by 3 bases and J by 4 bases, and 15 bases separated the two germline ends. CDR3 size: 16 residues. The V gene's germline CDR1 is LNHDA and CDR2 SQIVND (reference sequence). The CDR3 is CASSMEDSLSTGELFF. CDR3 DNA sequence: TGTGCCAGTAGTATGGAGGACAGCCTATCCACCGGGGAGCTGTTTTTT. Complete variable domain (other parts from reference TRBV19 and TRBJ2-2): DGGITQSPKYLFRKEGQNVTLSCEQNLNHDAMYWYRQDPGQGLRLIYYSQIVNDFQKGDIAEGYSVSREKKESFPLTVTSAQKNPTAFYLCASSMEDSLSTGELFFGEGSRLTVL.

This clonotype was observed at least ten times. V is TRBV11-2 and J is TRBJ2-7; D call uncertain. V was trimmed by 0 bases and J by 3 bases, leaving 15 bases between them. The CDR3 has 16 residues. Looked up from germline, CDR1 is SGHAT and CDR2 is FQNNGV. The CDR3 sequence is CASSLDSAELVYEQYF. Here the CDR3 DNA reads TGTGCCAGCAGCTTAGATTCGGCGGAGCTTGTCTACGAGCAGTACTTC.